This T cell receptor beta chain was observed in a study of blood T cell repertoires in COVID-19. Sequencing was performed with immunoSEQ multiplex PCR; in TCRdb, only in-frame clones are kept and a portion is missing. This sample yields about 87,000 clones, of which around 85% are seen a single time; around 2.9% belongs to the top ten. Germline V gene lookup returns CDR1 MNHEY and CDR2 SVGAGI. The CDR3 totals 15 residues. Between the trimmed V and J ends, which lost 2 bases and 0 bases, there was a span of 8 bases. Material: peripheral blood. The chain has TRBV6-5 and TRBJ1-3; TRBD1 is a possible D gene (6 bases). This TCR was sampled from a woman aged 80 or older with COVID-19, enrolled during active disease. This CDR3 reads CASSYRGISGNTIYF. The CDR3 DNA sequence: TGTGCCAGCAGTTACAGGGGGATCTCTGGAAACACCATATATTTT.